Presented here are 19 T cell receptor beta chains from one specimen sequenced in a study of CD8 T cells in ankylosing spondylitis. Study-level findings and limits: Ankylosing spondylitis blood seemed to carry a telltale TCR beta motif made of about 8 highly homologous variants.

TCRdb re-derived calls from the 5' RACE reads in MiXCR, one entry per CDR3 protein. The repertoire consists of about 460,000 distinct CDR3 sequences, with approximately 5% occurring once and the leading ten covering 3.5%. These TCRs are of unknown antigen specificity. The sample taken for sequencing was blood, either unsorted or a sorted T cell fraction (not recorded which). The receptors derive from a male donor with ankylosing spondylitis.

In this sample, this clonotype turned up a few times. This chain links TRBV7-2 with TRBJ2-1; a possible D gene is TRBD2 (5 bases). This CDR3 comprises 14 residues. Germline values: CDR1 SGHTA, CDR2 FQGNSA. Trimming pared 1 base from V and 8 bases from J, leaving 12 bases between. CDR3 in DNA: TGTGCCAGCAGCTTAGTAAGCCACGGGGATGAGCAGTTCTTC. This sequence encodes CASSLVSHGDEQFF.

Many counts were recorded for this clonotype. V gene TRBV7-2 combines with J gene TRBJ1-5; D call uncertain. Germline CDR1 and CDR2: SGHTA and FQGNSA. The CDR3 covers 13 residues. The V end lost 5 bases, the J end lost 6 bases, and 11 bases lay between the germline ends. The CDR3 sequence is CASSPLLGQPQHF. DNA for the CDR3: TGTGCCAGCAGCCCTCTCCTTGGTCAGCCCCAGCATTTT.

In this sample, this clonotype turned up a few times. The CDR3: CSAEGLGTVENEQYF. CDR3 DNA sequence: TGCAGTGCGGAGGGGCTAGGTACGGTGGAGAACGAGCAGTACTTC. This chain uses TRBV20-1 with TRBJ2-7, with D possibly being TRBD2 (6 bases). CDR1 is DFQATT, CDR2 SNEGSKA, per germline (reference sequence). Trimming took off 6 bases at V and 5 bases at J, with 23 bases between the two ends. This CDR3 comprises 15 residues.

This clonotype has ten or more counts. V is TRBV28 and J is TRBJ1-1, with 9 bases aligning to TRBD1. Germline V gene sequence: CDR1 MDHEN, CDR2 SYDVKM. This CDR3 spans 15 amino acids. Trimming at V came to 3 bases and at J to 4 bases, leaving 6 bases not matched to a gene. The chain's CDR3 is CASSLNRGLGTEAFF. The CDR3, as DNA: TGTGCCAGCAGTTTGAACAGGGGGCTGGGCACTGAAGCTTTCTTT.

The rearrangement links TRBV6-2 or TRBV6-3 to TRBJ2-3, with 13 positions matching TRBD2. The CDR3 sequence is 15 residues long. Germline CDR1 reads MNHEY; CDR2 reads SVGEGT. Trimming removed 6 bases from V and 4 bases from J; junction bases left unmatched: 4. The CDR3 region is CASRLTSGGSDTQYF. Here the CDR3 DNA reads TGTGCCAGCAGATTGACTAGCGGGGGGTCAGATACGCAGTATTTT.

This clonotype has at least ten counts. The V call is TRBV29-1, the J call TRBJ2-1, with D possibly matching TRBD1 (6 bases). V lost 2 bases to trimming and J lost 3 bases, with 11 bases between them. Germline CDR1 reads SQVTM; CDR2 reads ANQGSEA. The CDR3 length is 14 residues. The DNA for the CDR3 is TGCAGCGTTGAAATAGGACAGTTCTACAATGAGCAGTTCTTC. Residues: CSVEIGQFYNEQFF.

The table lists this clonotype with many counts. The V gene is TRBV2, the J gene TRBJ2-7; D gene ambiguous. This CDR3 has 11 residues. Germline V gene lookup returns CDR1 SNHLY and CDR2 FYNNEI. V was clipped by 10 bases and J by 4 bases, with 11 bases between them. CDR3 DNA: TGTGCCACCTCCCTGGGGTACGAGCAGTACTTC. It translates to CATSLGYEQYF.

This clonotype occurred many times. The rearrangement uses TRBV7-2 and TRBJ2-2; perhaps TRBD1 as D (6 bases). The CDR3 loop spans 13 amino acids. V was trimmed by 5 bases and J by 8 bases, leaving 12 bases between them. Germline-derived CDR1 and CDR2 are SGHTA and FQGNSA. CDR3 sequence (DNA): TGTGCCAGCAGCCCTCACAGGGTTGGGGAGCTGTTTTTT. This encodes CASSPHRVGELFF.

The table lists this clonotype with many counts. J is TRBJ2-7 and V is TRBV7-9, with 8 positions matching TRBD2. V shed 6 bases, J shed 3 bases, and the junction held 10 bases outside the gene matches. CDR1 and CDR2 (germline): SEHNR, FQNEAQ (reference sequence). The CDR3 loop spans 15 amino acids. The CDR3 bases are TGTGCCAGCAGGCCTCTAGCGGGCTTAAACTACGAGCAGTACTTC. Its translation: CASRPLAGLNYEQYF.

The sample holds many counts of this clonotype. J is TRBJ1-5 and V is TRBV25-1; 7 bases are a match to TRBD1. The V gene end was trimmed by 3 bases and the J gene end by 4 bases; junction bases not matched to a gene: 3. The CDR3 consists of 14 residues. CDR1 and CDR2 from the germline V gene are MGHDK and SYGVNS. The CDR3 DNA reads TGTGCCAGCAGTGAGGGACAGCGGAATCAGCCCCAGCATTTT. It encodes CASSEGQRNQPQHF.

This clonotype was observed a handful of times. The chain carries TRBV2 and TRBJ1-1, with a tentative D call TRBD1 (5 bases). V lost 4 bases and J 6 bases, leaving 15 bases between the germline ends. CDR1 is SNHLY and CDR2 is FYNNEI in the germline V gene. CDR3 length: 14 amino acids. The CDR3 coding sequence is TGTGCCAGCAGTGGGGACCTGACCGTGGCTGAAGCTTTCTTT. This gives the protein CASSGDLTVAEAFF.

This clonotype was counted at least ten times. This sequence joins TRBV7-9 and TRBJ2-7, with 9 bases fitting TRBD1. Per germline, CDR1 SEHNR and CDR2 FQNEAQ (reference sequence). The CDR3 covers 15 residues. V shed 5 bases and J 2 bases; nucleotides not matched to a gene: 7. The CDR3 sequence: CASSLRTGETYEQYF. DNA of the CDR3: TGTGCCAGCAGCCTTCGGACAGGGGAGACCTACGAGCAGTACTTC.

This clonotype showed up just a few times. The V and J genes are TRBV7-9 and TRBJ2-7; 10 bases are a match to TRBD1. J gave up 2 bases and V 6 bases, and 7 bases lay outside the gene matches. CDR1 SEHNR and CDR2 FQNEAQ come from the germline V gene (reference sequence). The CDR3 contains 15 residues. In nucleotides, the CDR3 is TGTGCCAGCAGTACCGGGACAGGGGTTCCCTACGAGCAGTACTTC. Its protein product is CASSTGTGVPYEQYF.

Of note for this clonotype: A read error may explain this, as a much larger clone is one base away. The rearrangement links TRBV28 to TRBJ1-5; TRBD1 might be the D (6 bases). V lost 5 bases to trimming and J lost 0 bases, with 23 bases between them. The CDR3 is made up of 19 amino acids. CDR1 is MDHEN and CDR2 is SYDVKM in the germline V gene. CDR3: CASSKGPRGPGCSNQPQHF. The CDR3 DNA reads as TGTGCCAGCAGTAAAGGCCCCAGGGGTCCGGGATGTAGCAATCAGCCCCAGCATTTT.

This clonotype was seen a few times. The chain links TRBV12-3 or TRBV12-4 to TRBJ1-1, with TRBD1 matching over 8 bases. V shed 3 bases, J shed 0 bases, and the junction held 3 bases outside the gene matches. The CDR3 contains 15 residues. The CDR3 sequence is CASSLWDRMNTEAFF. The DNA of the CDR3 is TGTGCCAGCAGTTTGTGGGACAGGATGAACACTGAAGCTTTCTTT.

This clonotype occurred a few times. This chain connects TRBV12-3 or TRBV12-4 to TRBJ2-2; 8 bases fit TRBD2. There are 17 residues in the CDR3. The V and J ends lost 1 base and 0 bases, in that order; junction bases with no gene match: 4. The chain's CDR3 is CASSLGRGRPNTGELFF. The CDR3 DNA is TGTGCCAGCAGTTTAGGTCGCGGGAGGCCGAACACCGGGGAGCTGTTTTTT.

This clonotype appeared many times. V is TRBV20-1 and J is TRBJ2-5; 7 positions match TRBD1. This CDR3 contains 14 residues. V gave up 4 bases and J gave up 5 bases; unmatched junction bases: 10. Looked up from germline, CDR1 is DFQATT and CDR2 is SNEGSKA (reference sequence). The CDR3 DNA sequence: TGCAGTGCTATTAGGACAGGTTTTGTGGAGACCCAGTACTTC. This gives the protein CSAIRTGFVETQYF.

This clonotype appeared a few times. The DNA of the CDR3 is TGTGCCAGCAGCTACACCTACACCGGGGAGCTGTTTTTT. This gives the protein CASSYTYTGELFF. The V gene is TRBV7-2, the J gene TRBJ2-2, with D unclear. Germline-derived CDR1 and CDR2 are SGHTA and FQGNSA. The V end lost 4 bases, the J end lost 3 bases, and 6 bases lay between the germline ends. The CDR3 is 13 residues long. Together with reference TRBV7-2 and TRBJ2-2, the CDR3 gives the full variable domain: GAGVSQSPSNKVTEKGKDVELRCDPISGHTALYWYRQSLGQGLEFLIYFQGNSAPDKSGLPSDRFSAERTGGSVSTLTIQRTQQEDSAVYLCASSYTYTGELFFGEGSRLTVL.

This clonotype has ten or more counts. The chain couples TRBV4-3 to TRBJ2-3; TRBD1 or TRBD2 may be the D gene (6 bases each). There are 16 residues in the CDR3. V shed 2 bases and J shed 4 bases, with 16 bases lying between them. The germline V gene encodes CDR1 LGHNA and CDR2 YSLEER. DNA for the CDR3: TGCGCCAGCAGCCAATCTTGGACGGGGGCTCCAGATACGCAGTATTTT. Amino acid sequence: CASSQSWTGAPDTQYF.